Presented here are 20 T cell receptor beta chains from one specimen sequenced in a study of naive and memory T cell subsets. Two oligonucleotides, mixed equimolar, formed the beta constant-region primer covering TRBC1 and TRBC2. The ligated cDNA underwent four PCR rounds using SP2 and nested alpha and beta constant-region primers. TCRdb ran MiXCR on the UMI-ligation and nested PCR reads and lists one entry per CDR3 protein. The table includes over 110,000 distinct CDR3 sequences, about a fifth detected once. Their antigens remain unidentified. General study points: A few larger clonotypes appeared in naive repertoires, especially CD8, possibly memory cells re-expressing CD45RA.

The sample comprised naive CD8+ T cells from blood. The receptors derive from a human donor in good health.

In DNA, the CDR3 is TGTGCCAGCAGCCAAGGCGGGAGCGGCTACGAGCAGTACTTC. Translating it yields CASSQGGSGYEQYF. V gene TRBV7-9 combines with J gene TRBJ2-7; TRBD2 agrees at 7 bases. This CDR3 contains 14 residues. CDR1 is SEHNR and CDR2 is FQNEAQ in the germline V gene (reference sequence). V trimming: 5 bases; J trimming: 3 bases; junction bases outside the gene matches: 7.

In its sample, this clonotype was seen once. The CDR3 DNA sequence: TGTGCCAGCACCACGGTGGGGTTATCGGGGAATGAGCAGTTCTTC. It translates to CASTTVGLSGNEQFF. V is TRBV6-1 and J is TRBJ2-1, with D perhaps matching TRBD2 (5 bases). The CDR3 consists of 15 residues. Germline V gene sequence: CDR1 MNHNS, CDR2 SASEGT. Trimming pared 7 bases from V and 7 bases from J, leaving 20 bases between.

This clonotype appeared a few times. J is TRBJ2-7 and V is TRBV6-5; the match to TRBD2 covers 10 bases. Germline lookup yields CDR1 MNHEY and CDR2 SVGAGI. Unmatched junction bases numbered 10, after V lost 0 bases and J lost 2 bases. The CDR3 has 18 amino acids. For the CDR3, the DNA is TGTGCCAGCAGTTACTCTTCTGGACTAGCGGACACTACCTACGAGCAGTACTTC. Residues: CASSYSSGLADTTYEQYF.

This clonotype was observed a few times. The CDR3 region has the DNA TGTGCCAGCAGCTCGCCCTCTCGAGAAGCTTTCTTT. It codes for CASSSPSREAFF. The V and J genes are TRBV7-2 and TRBJ1-1; D gene unclear. The germline gives CDR1 SGHTA, CDR2 FQGNSA. Trimming pared 4 bases from V and 8 bases from J, leaving 11 bases between. The length of the CDR3 is 12 residues.

In its sample, this clonotype was seen many times. The chain joins TRBV28 to TRBJ1-2; 8 bases fit TRBD1. There are 13 residues in the CDR3. Germline CDR1 is MDHEN and CDR2 is SYDVKM. V lost 5 bases and J lost 8; bases outside the gene matches: 7. CDR3 in DNA: TGTGCCAGCAGTCCAGGGGGCGCCAAGGGCTACACCTTC. It specifies CASSPGGAKGYTF.

V gene TRBV7-9 combines with J gene TRBJ2-7; possibly TRBD1 for D (6 bases). V was trimmed by 5 bases and J by 2 bases, leaving 13 bases between them. The germline CDR1 and CDR2 sequences are SEHNR and FQNEAQ (reference sequence). This CDR3 spans 14 amino acids. The CDR3 reads CASSPSWGPYEQYF. The CDR3 nucleotides read TGTGCCAGCAGCCCGAGTTGGGGGCCCTACGAGCAGTACTTC.

The CDR3 DNA is TGTGCCAGCAGCTTAGCTAGCGGGAGTAGAGACTCCACAGATACGCAGTATTTT. Its translation: CASSLASGSRDSTDTQYF. The chain carries TRBV7-9 and TRBJ2-3; 9 nucleotides align to TRBD2. The CDR3 runs to 18 residues. After removal of 0 bases from V and 2 bases from J, the junction contained 9 bases not matched to a gene. Germline CDR1 and CDR2: SEHNR and FQNEAQ (reference sequence).

This clonotype was seen ten or more times. V is TRBV5-5 and J is TRBJ2-2; TRBD1 matches 7 bases. The length of the CDR3 is 13 residues. V lost 6 bases to trimming and J lost 3 bases; unmatched junction nucleotides: 2. Germline V lookup: CDR1 SGHKS, CDR2 YYEKEE (reference sequence). The DNA for the CDR3 is TGTGCCAGCAACAGGGGCGACACCGGGGAGCTGTTTTTT. It is translated as CASNRGDTGELFF.

The chain carries TRBV14 and TRBJ2-2; TRBD1 aligns across 9 bases. The CDR3 totals 18 residues. The J segment lost 4 bases and the V segment lost 1 base, leaving 10 bases of the junction unmatched. Germline V lookup: CDR1 SGHDN, CDR2 FVKESK. CDR3 protein: CASSQVGLGTGFTGELFF. The CDR3, as DNA: TGTGCCAGCAGCCAAGTGGGGCTCGGGACAGGGTTCACCGGGGAGCTGTTTTTT.

J is TRBJ2-1 and V is TRBV2; possibly TRBD2 for D (6 bases). V was clipped by 0 bases and J by 2 bases, with 14 bases between them. The length of the CDR3 is 17 residues. Germline V lookup: CDR1 SNHLY, CDR2 FYNNEI. The CDR3 bases are TGTGCCAGCAGTGAAGCGCTTGGGCAGCGGGCCTACAATGAGCAGTTCTTC. It codes for CASSEALGQRAYNEQFF.

V is TRBV7-9 and J is TRBJ1-5, with TRBD1 as a possible D gene (5 bases). Germline V gives CDR1 SEHNR, CDR2 FQNEAQ (reference sequence). Trimming pared 4 bases from V and 7 bases from J, leaving 8 bases between. The CDR3 spans 12 residues. The CDR3 loop is CASSSSGQPQHF. For the CDR3, the DNA is TGTGCCAGCAGCTCCTCAGGGCAGCCCCAGCATTTT.

The rearrangement links TRBV5-5 to TRBJ2-1; tentative D call: TRBD2 (5 bases). Trimming cost V 3 bases and J 5 bases, with 12 bases left between them. The CDR3 loop spans 14 amino acids. Germline assignment: CDR1 SGHKS and CDR2 YYEKEE (reference sequence). The CDR3 spells CASSSWTGDNEQFF. Here the CDR3 DNA reads TGTGCCAGCAGCTCATGGACTGGGGACAATGAGCAGTTCTTC. The full variable domain, in which reference TRBV5-5 and TRBJ2-1 provide the parts outside the CDR3, is DAGVTQSPTHLIKTRGQQVTLRCSPISGHKSVSWYQQVLGQGPQFIFQYYEKEERGRGNFPDRFSARQFPNYSSELNVNALLLGDSALYLCASSSWTGDNEQFFGPGTRLTVL.

This clonotype occurred a few times. This chain uses TRBV7-6 with TRBJ2-7; the D gene is possibly TRBD1 (5 bases). This CDR3 has 13 residues. V dropped 5 bases and J dropped 3 bases, with 11 bases sitting between them. Germline CDR1 reads SGHVS; CDR2 reads FNYEAQ. CDR3 residues: CASSATVSYEQYF. Here the CDR3 DNA reads TGTGCCAGCAGCGCGACAGTGAGCTACGAGCAGTACTTC.

CDR3 DNA: TGCAGTGCTAGAGATAAGGTCACGGGGTATAGGTATCATGAGCAGTTCTTC. Amino acid sequence: CSARDKVTGYRYHEQFF. The chain carries TRBV20-1 and TRBJ2-1; TRBD2 might be the D (5 bases). Trimming took 0 bases from V and 8 from J, leaving 23 bases between them. The CDR3 is made up of 17 amino acids. The V gene's germline CDR1 is DFQATT and CDR2 SNEGSKA (reference sequence).

This clonotype has only a few counts. The J gene is TRBJ1-5, the V gene TRBV6-1; TRBD1 is a possible D gene (5 bases). The CDR3 runs 15 residues. The V end was cut by 3 bases, the J end by 1 base, with 10 bases between. Per germline, CDR1 MNHNS and CDR2 SASEGT. In DNA form, the CDR3 reads TGTGCCAGCAGTGACGGGGGGTTCAGCAATCAGCCCCAGCATTTT. Its protein product is CASSDGGFSNQPQHF.

The rearrangement links TRBV18 to TRBJ2-5; no clear D. Germline V lookup: CDR1 KGHSH, CDR2 LQKENI. Trimming removed 1 base from V and 5 bases from J, with 14 bases in between. The CDR3 is 15 amino acids. In DNA, the CDR3 is TGTGCCAGCTCACCACTACTCCTAGAGGATGAGACCCAGTACTTC. This codes for CASSPLLLEDETQYF.

Only a few counts were recorded for this clonotype. V and J are TRBV30 and TRBJ2-1, with unresolved D. There are 14 residues in the CDR3. CDR1 GTSNPN and CDR2 SVGIG come from the germline V gene (reference sequence). V dropped 7 bases and J dropped 3 bases, with 16 bases sitting between them. This CDR3 is CAFQGSPYYNEQFF. Written as DNA, the CDR3 is TGTGCCTTCCAAGGTTCGCCTTACTACAATGAGCAGTTCTTC.

This clonotype was recorded a few times. The V call is TRBV7-9, the J call TRBJ2-7, with D tentatively TRBD2 (6 bases). V was cut by 7 bases and J by 3 bases, with 13 bases left in between. CDR1 and CDR2 from the germline V gene are SEHNR and FQNEAQ (reference sequence). The CDR3 has 13 residues. CDR3 loop: CASNSVSGYEQYF. The CDR3 DNA follows: TGTGCCAGCAACAGTGTTAGCGGCTACGAGCAGTACTTC.

This chain uses TRBV11-2 with TRBJ2-7; D is ambiguous. Germline CDR1 reads SGHAT; CDR2 reads FQNNGV. Between the trimmed V and J ends, which lost 5 bases and 7 bases, there was a span of 21 bases. The CDR3 runs to 15 residues. DNA of the CDR3: TGTGCCAGCAGCCCAGAGGCTACTCCCCTGGGGGAGCAGTACTTC. Amino acids: CASSPEATPLGEQYF.

This chain links TRBV29-1 with TRBJ2-1, with D hard to call. Trimming took 5 bases from V and 6 from J, leaving 14 bases between them. From germline, CDR1 is SQVTM and CDR2 ANQGSEA. The CDR3 spans 13 residues. Here the CDR3 reads CSVLTVLGNEQFF. The CDR3 nucleotides read TGCAGCGTTTTGACCGTCTTGGGCAATGAGCAGTTCTTC.